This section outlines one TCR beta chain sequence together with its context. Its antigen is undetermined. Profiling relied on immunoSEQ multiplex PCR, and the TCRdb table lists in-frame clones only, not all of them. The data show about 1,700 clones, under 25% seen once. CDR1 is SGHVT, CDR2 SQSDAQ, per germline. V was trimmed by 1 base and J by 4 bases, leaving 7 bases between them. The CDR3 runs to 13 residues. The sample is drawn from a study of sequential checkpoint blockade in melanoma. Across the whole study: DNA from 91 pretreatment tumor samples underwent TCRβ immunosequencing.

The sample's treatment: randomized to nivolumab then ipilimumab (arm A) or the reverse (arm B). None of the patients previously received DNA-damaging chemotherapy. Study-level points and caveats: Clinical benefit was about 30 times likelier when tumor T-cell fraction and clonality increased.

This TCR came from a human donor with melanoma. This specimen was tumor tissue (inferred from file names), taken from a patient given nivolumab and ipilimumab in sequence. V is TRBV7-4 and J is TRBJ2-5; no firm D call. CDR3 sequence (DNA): TGTGCCAGCAGCTTAGAACGCGGAGAGACCCAGTACTTC. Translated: CASSLERGETQYF.